The 17 T cell receptor beta chains given below trace back to one sample, sequenced in a study of blood T cells in healthy people across ages (dated by TCRdb to the mid-2010s). Library creation used 5' RACE. The data were produced on an Illumina HiSeq 2500. A second PCR of about 6 to 11 cycles was run with a J-beta primer mix and a sample-barcoded 5' primer. TCRdb itself trimmed the public reads at Q25 with fastp, ran MiXCR and retained productive beta chains. Each record represents a unique CDR3 protein, reported with the most common genes and DNA among its rows. Within this sample are roughly 860,000 distinct CDR3 sequences, with under 80% of them counted one time only. The ten top clones hold roughly a quarter of the sample. The sequenced sample consisted of blood. These receptors were obtained from a man under 40 in good health.

The chain recombines TRBV6-5 with TRBJ2-7, with D uncertain. Deletions cut 6 bases from V and 3 bases from J, with 15 bases between. From germline, CDR1 is MNHEY and CDR2 SVGAGI. The CDR3 consists of 14 residues. In DNA form, the CDR3 reads TGTGCCAGCAGCGCTGCCGCCACAGACTACGAGCAGTACTTC. Amino acid sequence: CASSAAATDYEQYF.

This chain links TRBV3-1 with TRBJ2-7, with D unclear. This CDR3 is built from 13 residues. V was trimmed by 4 bases and J by 3 bases, leaving 10 bases between them. Germline V gene sequence: CDR1 LGHDT, CDR2 YNNKEL (reference sequence). The CDR3 DNA reads TGTGCCAGCAGCCTTATCCCTCTCTACGAGCAGTACTTC. It specifies CASSLIPLYEQYF.

The chain couples TRBV11-1 to TRBJ2-5; 7 nucleotides line up with TRBD1. The J call may be faulty, since TRBJ2-7 better matches the DNA end. Looked up from germline, CDR1 is SGHAT and CDR2 is FQDESV (reference sequence). The CDR3 loop spans 12 amino acids. The CDR3 DNA reads as TGTGCCAGCGGGACAGTAAGAGACGAGCAGTACTTC. This gives the protein CASGTVRDEQYF.

This chain uses TRBV7-2 with TRBJ2-1, with 8 nucleotides matching TRBD1. The CDR3 has 16 amino acids. The germline V gene encodes CDR1 SGHTA and CDR2 FQGNSA. The trim removed 0 bases at V and 3 bases at J, leaving 4 bases unmatched. CDR3 sequence reads: CASSLARDRIYNEQFF. The CDR3 nucleotides read TGTGCCAGCAGCTTAGCAAGGGACAGGATCTACAATGAGCAGTTCTTC.

The chain recombines TRBV14 with TRBJ2-6; TRBD1 matches at 7 bases. The CDR3 spans 18 residues. CDR1 and CDR2 from the germline V gene are SGHDN and FVKESK. V lost 2 bases and J lost 3; bases outside the gene matches: 10. Here the CDR3 reads CASSQTQLTGVGANVLTF. The CDR3 nucleotides are TGTGCCAGCAGCCAAACCCAACTTACAGGGGTTGGGGCCAACGTCCTGACTTTC.

CDR3 loop: CASSLEGETVTNYGYTF. DNA for the CDR3: TGTGCCAGCAGCTTGGAGGGTGAGACAGTAACTAACTATGGCTACACCTTC. The chain combines TRBV5-5 with TRBJ1-2, with D maybe TRBD1 (5 bases). V dropped 0 bases and J dropped 0 bases, with 15 bases sitting between them. Germline V gene lookup returns CDR1 SGHKS and CDR2 YYEKEE (reference sequence). This CDR3 is built from 17 residues.

This clonotype was counted a single time. The CDR3 DNA reads as TGTGCCAGCAGCTCGAACATCTATAATGAAAAACTGTTTTTT. Its protein is CASSSNIYNEKLFF. V and J are TRBV11-2 and TRBJ1-4, with no clear D. Germline V lookup: CDR1 SGHAT, CDR2 FQNNGV. CDR3 length equals 14 residues. Trimming cost V 4 bases and J 4 bases, with 10 bases left between them.

The chain couples TRBV29-1 to TRBJ2-7; 8 bases line up with TRBD1. V dropped 3 bases and J dropped 5; count of bases not matched to a gene: 6. This CDR3 comprises 13 residues. Per the germline V gene, CDR1 is SQVTM and CDR2 is ANQGSEA. The CDR3 nucleotides read TGCAGCGTTGAGGCAGGGGGCGGAAACGAGCAGTACTTC. Encoded protein: CSVEAGGGNEQYF.

In regard to this clonotype: The CDR3 ends on some other residue instead of the conserved phenylalanine or tryptophan, so this is likely a read error. DNA for the CDR3: TGCGCCAGCATCGGACAGCAAGAGACCCAGTACTCC. Translated: CASIGQQETQYS. V usage is TRBV5-1 and J usage is TRBJ2-5; D perhaps matches TRBD1 (6 bases). The CDR3 runs to 12 residues. V was pared by 6 bases and J by 2 bases, with 8 bases between. Germline-derived CDR1 and CDR2 are SGHRS and YFSETQ.

The chain carries TRBV5-6 and TRBJ1-4; 8 bases match TRBD1. In germline, CDR1 is SGHDT, CDR2 YYEEEE. This CDR3 has 16 amino acids. The trim removed 4 bases at V and 7 bases at J, leaving 12 bases unmatched. CDR3 loop: CASSVGQGPTIEKLFF. DNA for the CDR3: TGTGCCAGCAGCGTAGGACAGGGCCCTACGATTGAAAAACTGTTTTTT.

The table lists this clonotype with a few counts. This rearrangement joins TRBV10-3 to TRBJ2-7; D gene ambiguous. Germline CDR1 and CDR2: ENHRY and SYGVKD. The CDR3 has 13 amino acids. The V and J ends lost 3 bases and 5 bases respectively, with 11 bases between them. Written as DNA, the CDR3 is TGTGCCATCAGTGAAACTAAGGTAGACGAGCAGTACTTC. Residues: CAISETKVDEQYF.

The CDR3 reads CASSNRLAGGWDEQFF. Here the CDR3 DNA reads TGTGCCAGCAGCAACCGACTAGCGGGGGGGTGGGATGAGCAGTTCTTC. The rearrangement uses TRBV12-3 or TRBV12-4 and TRBJ2-1; 14 bases match TRBD2. CDR3 length: 16 amino acids. J was trimmed by 8 bases and V by 6 bases; bases with no gene match: 9.

This clonotype was detected a few times. This chain connects TRBV6-5 to TRBJ1-2; D is uncertain. Deletions cut 1 base from V and 4 bases from J, with 7 bases between. CDR3 length: 13 residues. Looked up from germline, CDR1 is MNHEY and CDR2 is SVGAGI. CDR3 sequence (DNA): TGTGCCAGCAGTTACTTCGGATCCTATGGCTACACCTTC. Translation gives CASSYFGSYGYTF.

This chain connects TRBV14 to TRBJ1-1; the D gene is possibly TRBD1 (6 bases). Trimming stripped 11 bases from V and 4 bases from J, with 26 bases between. Germline CDR1 and CDR2: SGHDN and FVKESK. This CDR3 is built from 16 residues. In DNA form, the CDR3 reads TGTGCCTCGGGGGCAAGTGGGAACAGGGTTGGCACTGAAGCTTTCTTT. Its protein product is CASGASGNRVGTEAFF.

The chain has TRBV7-3 and TRBJ2-1; no definite D call. V lost 3 bases, J lost 7 bases, and 16 bases lay in between. The CDR3 consists of 15 residues. The germline CDR1 and CDR2 sequences are SGHTA and FQGTGA. The CDR3 nucleotides are TGTGCCAGCAGCTTTAGAGCTGCCCCTCTAAATGAGCAGTTCTTC. Its protein product is CASSFRAAPLNEQFF.

The chain links TRBV7-2 to TRBJ1-5, with a weak D call TRBD1 (5 bases). The CDR3 has 14 residues. V lost 2 bases and J lost 5, with 10 bases in between. CDR1 and CDR2 (germline): SGHTA, FQGNSA. This CDR3 is CASSLSGYDQPQHF. CDR3 nucleotides: TGTGCCAGCAGCTTATCAGGGTACGATCAGCCCCAGCATTTT.

The chain combines TRBV29-1 with TRBJ2-1; D is ambiguous. Germline values: CDR1 SQVTM, CDR2 ANQGSEA. V was pared by 3 bases and J by 6 bases, with 9 bases between. This CDR3 comprises 12 residues. The CDR3 region has the DNA TGCAGCGTTGACGACCGGGTCAATGAGCAGTTCTTC. Its protein is CSVDDRVNEQFF.